Each of the 14 T cell receptor beta chains below was sequenced from the same sample in a study of T cells in pancreatic ductal adenocarcinoma. Selected pancreatic ductal adenocarcinoma patients had undergone surgery without neoadjuvant therapy. Sequencing used immunoSEQ multiplex PCR; TCRdb keeps in-frame clones, though not all of them. The sample consists of about 100,000 clones, roughly 96% of them appearing once. The sequencing sample was made of PBMCs. The receptors come from a human donor with pancreatic ductal adenocarcinoma.

The chain combines TRBV7-9 with TRBJ2-5; 7 bases are a match to TRBD2. Germline trimming cut 4 bases from V and 5 bases from J; bases unmatched to any gene: 13. This CDR3 comprises 16 residues. Germline V lookup: CDR1 SEHNR, CDR2 FQNEAQ (reference sequence). Written as DNA, the CDR3 is TGTGCCAGCAGCTCGCGACTAGCAACCCAAGGGGAGACCCAGTACTTC. Translated: CASSSRLATQGETQYF.

The chain links TRBV7-3 to TRBJ2-3; perhaps TRBD2 as D (6 bases). The CDR3 contains 15 residues. Trimming cost V 2 bases and J 0 bases, with 9 bases left between them. From germline, CDR1 is SGHTA and CDR2 FQGTGA. Here the CDR3 reads CASSLFGTSTDTQYF. In nucleotides, the CDR3 is TGTGCCAGCAGCTTATTCGGGACTAGCACAGATACGCAGTATTTT.

The rearrangement uses TRBV7-8 and TRBJ2-7; 12 bases line up with TRBD2. V lost 4 bases to trimming and J lost 5 bases; unmatched junction nucleotides: 6. The CDR3 length is 15 residues. CDR1 is SGHVS, CDR2 FQNEAQ, per germline. In nucleotides, the CDR3 is TGTGCCAGCAGCTCCCGACTAGCGGGAGAGGACGAGCAGTACTTC. Protein product: CASSSRLAGEDEQYF.

This clone was seen a single time. The chain has TRBV4-1 and TRBJ1-3; no reliable D call. Per the germline V gene, CDR1 is MGHRA and CDR2 is YSYEKL. V dropped 0 bases and J dropped 4 bases, with 4 bases sitting between them. This CDR3 has 13 residues. For the CDR3, the DNA is TGCGCCAGCAGCCAAGATGAGGGAAACACCATATATTTT. The encoded protein is CASSQDEGNTIYF.

The chain uses TRBV27 and TRBJ2-7; TRBD1 is a possible D gene (6 bases). This CDR3 spans 13 amino acids. Germline CDR1 and CDR2: MNHEY and SMNVEV (reference sequence). The V end lost 5 bases, the J end lost 6 bases, and 14 bases lay between the germline ends. The CDR3 here is CASSATGAIEQYF. CDR3 bases: TGTGCCAGCAGTGCGACAGGTGCAATCGAGCAGTACTTC.

The chain employs TRBV30 and TRBJ2-7; D may be TRBD2 (5 bases). V lost 2 bases, J lost 3 bases, and 14 bases lay in between. This CDR3 has 14 amino acids. Germline CDR1 is GTSNPN and CDR2 is SVGIG (reference sequence). The CDR3: CAWSPLATVYEQYF. For the CDR3, the DNA is TGTGCCTGGAGTCCGTTAGCGACCGTCTACGAGCAGTACTTC.

J is TRBJ1-3 and V is TRBV6-6; 7 bases are a match to TRBD1. V lost 6 bases to trimming and J lost 3 bases; unmatched junction nucleotides: 8. CDR1 MNHNY and CDR2 SVGAGI come from the germline V gene (reference sequence). The CDR3 is made up of 15 amino acids. CDR3 loop: CASRRPGDSGNTIYF. For the CDR3, the DNA is TGTGCCAGCAGACGCCCCGGGGACAGTGGAAACACCATATATTTT.

V is TRBV13 and J is TRBJ2-7, with 8 bases aligning to TRBD1. J gave up 5 bases and V 1 base, and 7 bases lay outside the gene matches. Germline CDR1 reads PRHDT; CDR2 reads FYEKMQ (reference sequence). The CDR3 is 15 amino acids. The CDR3 sequence: CASSLEGQGKNEQYF. The CDR3 DNA follows: TGTGCCAGCAGCTTAGAAGGACAGGGAAAGAACGAGCAGTACTTC.

This clone was seen only once. The chain has TRBV4-3 and TRBJ2-7; 9 bases are a match to TRBD2. Germline CDR1 reads LGHNA; CDR2 reads YSLEER. The J segment lost 7 bases and the V segment lost 4 bases, leaving 8 bases of the junction unmatched. CDR3 length: 14 residues. CDR3 in amino acids: CASSPVAGVREQYF. The CDR3 DNA reads as TGCGCCAGCAGCCCTGTAGCGGGAGTAAGGGAGCAGTACTTC.

In its sample, this clone was seen a few times. The J gene is TRBJ1-1, the V gene TRBV5-1, with a weak D call TRBD1 (5 bases). The germline V and J ends were trimmed by 4 bases and 5 bases, with 15 bases remaining between them. This CDR3 comprises 14 residues. Germline CDR1 and CDR2: SGHRS and YFSETQ. The CDR3 loop is CASSVNQGETEAFF. The CDR3 region has the DNA TGCGCCAGCAGCGTCAACCAGGGTGAAACTGAAGCTTTCTTT.

The genes are TRBV10-3 and TRBJ1-2, with D unclear. V dropped 7 bases and J dropped 1 base, with 10 bases sitting between them. The CDR3 has 13 residues. From germline, CDR1 is ENHRY and CDR2 SYGVKD. In nucleotides, the CDR3 is TGTGCCATCACAGGAGGCTTTAACTATGGCTACACCTTC. Residues: CAITGGFNYGYTF.

This chain uses TRBV11-1 with TRBJ2-3, with 9 bases that match TRBD2. J lost 2 bases, V lost 3 bases, and 6 bases had no gene match. CDR3 size: 16 residues. The germline gives CDR1 SGHAT, CDR2 FQDESV (reference sequence). The CDR3 loop reads CASSFGSGRTTDTQYF. The CDR3 DNA reads as TGTGCCAGCAGCTTTGGTAGCGGGAGAACCACAGATACGCAGTATTTT.

The gene calls are TRBV9 and TRBJ2-7; no firm D call. The V end was cut by 3 bases, the J end by 3 bases, with 10 bases between. The CDR3 loop spans 13 amino acids. In germline, CDR1 is SGDLS, CDR2 YYNGEE. The CDR3 DNA reads as TGTGCCAGCAGCGGGTGGCCAGGCTACGAGCAGTACTTC. As protein: CASSGWPGYEQYF.

The rearrangement joins TRBV10-3 to TRBJ1-2; 7 bases are a match to TRBD1. The CDR3 has 13 amino acids. J gave up 6 bases and V 1 base, and 2 bases lay outside the gene matches. From germline, CDR1 is ENHRY and CDR2 SYGVKD. DNA of the CDR3: TGTGCCATCAGTGAGTTGACAGGGAATGGCTACACCTTC. Translation gives CAISELTGNGYTF.